The 15 T cell receptor beta chains in this list originate from one sample, sequenced in a study of neoadjuvant anti-PD-1 for oral cavity cancer. Clones were sequenced by immunoSEQ multiplex PCR, and TCRdb holds only the in-frame ones, with some missing. The data show 15,000 or so clones, approximately 66% seen once. This sample comprised PBMCs, obtained before nivolumab (anti-PD-1) treatment. These receptor sequences come from a person between 35 and 79 years old with oral cavity squamous cell carcinoma.

This clone was seen a single time. V usage is TRBV10-3 and J usage is TRBJ2-5; TRBD1 matches at 10 bases. The CDR3 sequence is 15 residues long. V was pared by 8 bases and J by 4 bases, with 10 bases of the junction left unmatched. The V gene's germline CDR1 is ENHRY and CDR2 SYGVKD. The CDR3 protein is CAIGASGQGSETQYF. For the CDR3, the DNA is TGTGCCATCGGGGCTTCGGGACAGGGGTCAGAGACCCAGTACTTC.

V is TRBV9 and J is TRBJ1-1; D gene uncertain. Trimming took off 3 bases at V and 6 bases at J, with 15 bases between the two ends. CDR3 size: 14 residues. Germline lookup yields CDR1 SGDLS and CDR2 YYNGEE. The CDR3 here is CASSGLTLRAEAFF. In DNA form, the CDR3 reads TGTGCCAGCAGCGGATTAACACTGAGGGCTGAAGCTTTCTTT.

This clone was detected only once. The chain employs TRBV14 and TRBJ2-5; no firm D call. The CDR3 covers 14 residues. From germline, CDR1 is SGHDN and CDR2 FVKESK. Trimming cost V 1 base and J 4 bases, with 10 bases left between them. As DNA, the CDR3 is TGTGCCAGCAGCCAAGGCCTAAAGGGAGAGACCCAGTACTTC. It codes for CASSQGLKGETQYF.

The V and J genes are TRBV7-7 and TRBJ2-5; TRBD1 is a possible D gene (6 bases). The CDR3 extends over 16 amino acids. Germline CDR1 SSHAT, CDR2 FNYEAQ (reference sequence). Trimming took 0 bases from V and 5 from J, leaving 16 bases between them. CDR3 in DNA: TGTGCCAGCAGCTTAGCGCTGGGGGCCGGGGTGGAGACCCAGTACTTC. Residues: CASSLALGAGVETQYF.

The chain employs TRBV6-5 and TRBJ2-7; tentatively, D is TRBD1 (5 bases). Between the trimmed V and J ends, which lost 3 bases and 4 bases, there was a span of 16 bases. This CDR3 contains 15 residues. Germline-derived CDR1 and CDR2 are MNHEY and SVGAGI. The CDR3 bases are TGTGCCAGCAGTTATAATAGGGGTCCAGGGTACGAGCAGTACTTC. This gives the protein CASSYNRGPGYEQYF.

The rearrangement links TRBV2 to TRBJ2-6, with no clear D. The CDR3 length is 16 residues. Trimming removed 4 bases at V and 0 bases at J, with 10 bases between. Germline-derived CDR1 and CDR2 are SNHLY and FYNNEI. For the CDR3, the DNA is TGTGCCAGCAGTGGAACGGCCCGCTCTGGGGCCAACGTCCTGACTTTC. Encoded protein: CASSGTARSGANVLTF.

This rearrangement joins TRBV7-8 to TRBJ1-1; D ambiguous. V shed 1 base and J shed 6 bases, with 12 bases lying between them. Per the germline V gene, CDR1 is SGHVS and CDR2 is FQNEAQ. The CDR3 has 14 residues. CDR3 sequence: CASSLGTSGSEAFF. DNA for the CDR3: TGTGCCAGCAGCTTAGGGACGTCTGGCTCTGAAGCTTTCTTT.

This clone was seen a few times. The gene calls are TRBV7-7 and TRBJ2-2, with 14 bases matching TRBD2. J lost 5 bases, V lost 5 bases, and 4 bases had no gene match. Germline-derived CDR1 and CDR2 are SSHAT and FNYEAQ (reference sequence). The CDR3 consists of 16 residues. In DNA, the CDR3 is TGTGCCAGCAGCAAGGGACTAGCGGGGGAAACCGGGGAGCTGTTTTTT. Its translation: CASSKGLAGETGELFF. The full variable domain, rest sourced from reference TRBV7-7 and TRBJ2-2, is GAGVSQSPRYKVTKRGQDVTLRCDPISSHATLYWYQQALGQGPEFLTYFNYEAQPDKSGLPSDRFSAERPEGSISTLTIQRTEQRDSAMYRCASSKGLAGETGELFFGEGSRLTVL.

The V gene is TRBV6-1, the J gene TRBJ1-1; no clear D gene. In germline, CDR1 is MNHNS, CDR2 SASEGT. The ends were cut back, 3 bases at V and 1 base at J, with 6 bases in the middle. This CDR3 spans 13 amino acids. The CDR3 nucleotides are TGTGCCAGCAGTGACCGGAGGAACACTGAAGCTTTCTTT. Amino acid sequence: CASSDRRNTEAFF.

The CDR3 is CASSDHTFSNQPQHF. The CDR3 coding sequence is TGTGCCAGCAGTGACCACACCTTTAGCAATCAGCCCCAGCATTTT. The chain joins TRBV6-1 to TRBJ1-5; no reliable D call. The CDR3 loop spans 15 amino acids. The germline gives CDR1 MNHNS, CDR2 SASEGT. The V gene lost 3 bases and the J gene lost 0 bases, with 9 bases spanning the gap.

The genes are TRBV5-1 and TRBJ2-5; either TRBD1 or TRBD2 may supply D (5 bases each). The CDR3 totals 15 residues. The V and J ends lost 4 bases and 0 bases respectively, with 13 bases between them. The germline V gene encodes CDR1 SGHRS and CDR2 YFSETQ. The CDR3 protein is CASSAGRGDQETQYF. The CDR3 DNA reads as TGCGCCAGCAGCGCCGGTAGAGGGGACCAAGAGACCCAGTACTTC.

The chain employs TRBV11-2 and TRBJ1-3; D unresolved. The CDR3 is made up of 16 amino acids. Germline-derived CDR1 and CDR2 are SGHAT and FQNNGV. The ends were cut back, 1 base at V and 0 bases at J, with 10 bases in the middle. The CDR3 sequence: CASSLVLAISGNTIYF. The CDR3, as DNA: TGTGCCAGCAGCTTAGTACTGGCGATCTCTGGAAACACCATATATTTT.

The CDR3 nucleotides are TGTGCCAGCAGCTTCCGGGATACGCAGTATTTT. Translated, it gives CASSFRDTQYF. This chain links TRBV14 with TRBJ2-3; D not certain. Trimming removed 5 bases from V and 6 bases from J, with 6 bases in between. This CDR3 region has 11 residues. Germline CDR1 is SGHDN and CDR2 is FVKESK.

The rearrangement uses TRBV11-2 and TRBJ2-3, with D hard to call. The CDR3 is 11 amino acids. Per the germline V gene, CDR1 is SGHAT and CDR2 is FQNNGV. Trimming shortened V by 4 bases and J by 11 bases, and 10 bases separated the two germline ends. The CDR3 DNA reads as TGTGCCAGCAGCTCGACCCCGTTGCAGTATTTT. It translates to CASSSTPLQYF.

The chain is built from TRBV7-3 and TRBJ1-1; no firm D call. The CDR3 extends over 12 amino acids. The germline V gene has CDR1 SGHTA and CDR2 FQGTGA. The ends were cut back, 8 bases at V and 1 base at J, with 8 bases in the middle. CDR3 sequence reads: CASSRGNTEAFF. Here the CDR3 DNA reads TGTGCCAGCTCCAGAGGGAACACTGAAGCTTTCTTT.